The entry below gives a single T cell receptor (beta chain) sequence along with its context. The target antigen is unknown. CDR3 size: 16 residues. V lost 4 bases and J lost 5; bases outside the gene matches: 10. Germline CDR1 is SGHRS and CDR2 is YFSETQ. Sequencing used immunoSEQ multiplex PCR; TCRdb keeps in-frame clones, though not all of them. The sample has about 710,000 clones, 55% to 80% seen once; the top ten hold under 2%. The sample belongs to a study of shared clonotypes between healthy human individuals. Broader study findings: Generation probability values for non-shared clonotypes were lower than those for clonotypes shared by all four donors.

This TCR came from a woman under 40 in good health. The rearrangement uses TRBV5-1 and TRBJ2-1; 9 nucleotides line up with TRBD1. The specimen was memory CD4+ T cells sorted from blood. The subset was: CD45RA-negative fraction. CDR3 sequence: CASSAHRDRVNNEQFF. CDR3 sequence (DNA): TGCGCCAGCAGCGCACACCGGGACAGGGTAAACAATGAGCAGTTCTTC.